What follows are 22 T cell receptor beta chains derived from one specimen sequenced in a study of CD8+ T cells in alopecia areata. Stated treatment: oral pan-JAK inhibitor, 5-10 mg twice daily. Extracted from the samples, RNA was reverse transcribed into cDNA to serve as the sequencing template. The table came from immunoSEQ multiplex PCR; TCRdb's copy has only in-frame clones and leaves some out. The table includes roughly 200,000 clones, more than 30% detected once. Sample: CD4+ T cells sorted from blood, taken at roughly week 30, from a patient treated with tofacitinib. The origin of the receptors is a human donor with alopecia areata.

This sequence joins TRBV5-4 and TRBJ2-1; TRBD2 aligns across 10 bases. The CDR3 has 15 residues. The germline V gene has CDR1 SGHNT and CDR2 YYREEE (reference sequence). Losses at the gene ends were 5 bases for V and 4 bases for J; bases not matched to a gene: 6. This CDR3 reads CASRLAGGRYNEQFF. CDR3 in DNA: TGTGCCAGCAGGTTAGCGGGAGGCCGGTACAATGAGCAGTTCTTC.

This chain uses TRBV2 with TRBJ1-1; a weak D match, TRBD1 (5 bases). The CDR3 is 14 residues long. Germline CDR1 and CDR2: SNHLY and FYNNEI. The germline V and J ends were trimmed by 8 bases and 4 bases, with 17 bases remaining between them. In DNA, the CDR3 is TGTGCCAGCCGCCCGGACATTCGAGGCACTGAAGCTTTCTTT. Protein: CASRPDIRGTEAFF.

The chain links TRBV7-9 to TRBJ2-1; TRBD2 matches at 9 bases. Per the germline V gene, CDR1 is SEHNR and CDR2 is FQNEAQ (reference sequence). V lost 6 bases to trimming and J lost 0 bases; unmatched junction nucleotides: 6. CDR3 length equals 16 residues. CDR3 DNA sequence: TGTGCCAGCAGGCCGATAGCGGGGGCCTCCTACAATGAGCAGTTCTTC. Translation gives CASRPIAGASYNEQFF.

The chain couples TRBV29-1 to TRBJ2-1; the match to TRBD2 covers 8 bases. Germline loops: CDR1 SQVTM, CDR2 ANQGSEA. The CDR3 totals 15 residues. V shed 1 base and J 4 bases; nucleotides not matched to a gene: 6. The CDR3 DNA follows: TGCAGCGTTGAAGCCGGGGGGGAAAATTACAATGAGCAGTTCTTC. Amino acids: CSVEAGGENYNEQFF.

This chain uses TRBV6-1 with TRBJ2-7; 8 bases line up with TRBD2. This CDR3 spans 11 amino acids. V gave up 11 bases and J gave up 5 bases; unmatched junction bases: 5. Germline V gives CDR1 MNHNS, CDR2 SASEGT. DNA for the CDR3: TGTGCCGGGGGACTAGTGAACGAGCAGTACTTC. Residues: CAGGLVNEQYF.

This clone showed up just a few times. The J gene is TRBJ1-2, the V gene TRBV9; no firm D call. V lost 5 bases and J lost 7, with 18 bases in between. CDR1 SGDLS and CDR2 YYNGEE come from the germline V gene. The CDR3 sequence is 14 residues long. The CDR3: CASSRSLLSSGYTF. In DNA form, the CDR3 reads TGTGCCAGCAGTCGTAGTCTCCTATCTAGTGGCTACACCTTC.

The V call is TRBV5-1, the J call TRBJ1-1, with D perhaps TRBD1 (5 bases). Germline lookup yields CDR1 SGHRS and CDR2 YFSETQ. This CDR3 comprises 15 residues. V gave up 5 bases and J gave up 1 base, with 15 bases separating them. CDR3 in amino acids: CASRVTAGQNTEAFF. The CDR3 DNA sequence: TGCGCCAGCAGAGTTACCGCGGGGCAGAACACTGAAGCTTTCTTT.

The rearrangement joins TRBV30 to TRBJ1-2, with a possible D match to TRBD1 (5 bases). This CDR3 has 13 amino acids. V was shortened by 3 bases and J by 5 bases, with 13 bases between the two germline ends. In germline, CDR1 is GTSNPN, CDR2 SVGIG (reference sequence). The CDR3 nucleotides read TGTGCCTGGAGGTCAAACGCAGGGTATGGCTACACCTTC. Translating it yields CAWRSNAGYGYTF.

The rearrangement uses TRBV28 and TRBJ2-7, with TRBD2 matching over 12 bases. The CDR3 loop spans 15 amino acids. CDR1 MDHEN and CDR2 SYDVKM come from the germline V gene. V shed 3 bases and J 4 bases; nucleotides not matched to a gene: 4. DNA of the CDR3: TGTGCCAGCAGTTTTCGTGGGACTAGCGGGTACGAGCAGTACTTC. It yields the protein CASSFRGTSGYEQYF.

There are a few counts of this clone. Here the CDR3 DNA reads TGCGCCAGCAGCCCGGGGAGGACTGAAGCTTTCTTT. The encoded protein is CASSPGRTEAFF. The genes are TRBV5-1 and TRBJ1-1; D remains unclear. In germline, CDR1 is SGHRS, CDR2 YFSETQ. V was trimmed by 4 bases and J by 5 bases, leaving 9 bases between them. This CDR3 is 12 amino acids long.

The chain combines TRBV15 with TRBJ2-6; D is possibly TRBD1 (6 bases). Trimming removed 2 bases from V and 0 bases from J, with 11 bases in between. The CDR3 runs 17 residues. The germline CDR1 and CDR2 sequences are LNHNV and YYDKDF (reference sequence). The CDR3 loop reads CATSRPRDISGANVLTF. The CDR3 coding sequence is TGTGCCACCAGCAGACCCCGGGACATCTCTGGGGCCAACGTCCTGACTTTC.

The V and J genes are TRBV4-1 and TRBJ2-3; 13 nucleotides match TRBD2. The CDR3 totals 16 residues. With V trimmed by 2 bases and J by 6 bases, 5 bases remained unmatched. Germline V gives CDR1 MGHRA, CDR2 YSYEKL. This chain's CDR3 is CASSQTGLAGADTQYF. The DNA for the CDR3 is TGCGCCAGCAGCCAAACAGGACTAGCGGGAGCGGATACGCAGTATTTT.

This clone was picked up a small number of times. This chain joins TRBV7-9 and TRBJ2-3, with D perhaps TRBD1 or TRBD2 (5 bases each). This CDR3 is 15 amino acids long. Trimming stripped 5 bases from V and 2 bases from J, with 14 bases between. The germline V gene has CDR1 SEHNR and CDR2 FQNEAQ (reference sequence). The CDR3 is CASSRRLGATDTQYF. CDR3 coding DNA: TGTGCCAGCAGCCGACGACTCGGGGCCACAGATACGCAGTATTTT.

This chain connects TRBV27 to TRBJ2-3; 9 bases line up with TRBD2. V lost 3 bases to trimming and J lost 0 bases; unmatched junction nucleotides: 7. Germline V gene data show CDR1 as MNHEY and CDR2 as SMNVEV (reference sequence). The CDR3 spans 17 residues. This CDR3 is CASSFPKTSGSTDTQYF. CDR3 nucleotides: TGTGCCAGCAGTTTCCCAAAGACTAGCGGTAGCACAGATACGCAGTATTTT.

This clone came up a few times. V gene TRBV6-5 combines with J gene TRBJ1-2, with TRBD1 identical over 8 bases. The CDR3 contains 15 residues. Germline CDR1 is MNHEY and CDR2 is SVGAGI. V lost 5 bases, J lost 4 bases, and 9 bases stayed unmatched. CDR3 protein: CASSPMQGAVYGYTF. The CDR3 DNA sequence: TGTGCCAGCAGTCCCATGCAGGGGGCTGTCTATGGCTACACCTTC.

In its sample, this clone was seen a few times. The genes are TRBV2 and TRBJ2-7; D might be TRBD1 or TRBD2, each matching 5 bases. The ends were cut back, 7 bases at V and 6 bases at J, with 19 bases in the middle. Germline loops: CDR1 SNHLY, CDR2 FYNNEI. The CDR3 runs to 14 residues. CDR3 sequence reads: CASKGPKTPAEQYF. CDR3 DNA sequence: TGTGCCAGCAAGGGACCGAAGACCCCAGCCGAGCAGTACTTC.

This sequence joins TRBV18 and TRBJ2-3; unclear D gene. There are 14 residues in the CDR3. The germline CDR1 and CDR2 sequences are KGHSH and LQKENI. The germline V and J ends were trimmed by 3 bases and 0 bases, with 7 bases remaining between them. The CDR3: CASSPTPSTDTQYF. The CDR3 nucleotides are TGTGCCAGCTCACCGACTCCGAGCACAGATACGCAGTATTTT.

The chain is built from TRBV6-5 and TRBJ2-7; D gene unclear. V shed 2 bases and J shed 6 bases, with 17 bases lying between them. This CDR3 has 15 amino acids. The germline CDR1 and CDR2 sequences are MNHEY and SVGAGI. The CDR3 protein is CASSYSYGQEGEQYF. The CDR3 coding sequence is TGTGCCAGCAGTTACAGTTACGGTCAGGAAGGCGAGCAGTACTTC.

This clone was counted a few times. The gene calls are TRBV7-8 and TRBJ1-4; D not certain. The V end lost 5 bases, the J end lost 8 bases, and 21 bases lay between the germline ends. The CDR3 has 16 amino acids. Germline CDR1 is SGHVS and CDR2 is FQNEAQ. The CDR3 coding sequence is TGTGCCAGCAGCCCTAGCTATGGGGAGGTGGGAGAAAAACTGTTTTTT. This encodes CASSPSYGEVGEKLFF.

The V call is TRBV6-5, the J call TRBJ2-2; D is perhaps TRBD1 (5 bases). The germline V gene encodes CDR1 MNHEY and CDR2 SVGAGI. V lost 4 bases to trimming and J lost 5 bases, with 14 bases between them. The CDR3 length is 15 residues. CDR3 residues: CASSFQTVMTGELFF. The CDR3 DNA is TGTGCCAGCAGTTTCCAGACAGTAATGACCGGGGAGCTGTTTTTT.

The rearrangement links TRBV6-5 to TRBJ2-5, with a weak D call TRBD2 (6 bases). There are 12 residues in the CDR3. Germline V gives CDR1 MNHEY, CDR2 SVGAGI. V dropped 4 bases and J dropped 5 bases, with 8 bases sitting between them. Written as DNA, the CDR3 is TGTGCCAGCAGTTCCCGGGGGGAGACCCAGTACTTC. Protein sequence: CASSSRGETQYF.

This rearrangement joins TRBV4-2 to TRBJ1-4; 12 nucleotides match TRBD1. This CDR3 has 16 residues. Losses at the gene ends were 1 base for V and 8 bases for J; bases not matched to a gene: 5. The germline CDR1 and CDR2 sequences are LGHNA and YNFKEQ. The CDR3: CASSQGDRGLNEKLFF. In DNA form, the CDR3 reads TGTGCCAGCAGCCAAGGGGACAGGGGGCTCAACGAAAAACTGTTTTTT.